One sample yielded the 13 T cell receptor beta chains listed below, sequenced in a study of blood T cell repertoires in COVID-19. Assay used: immunoSEQ multiplex PCR; TCRdb lists only in-frame clones, some missing. The table includes about 170,000 clones, more than 75% detected once. The sequencing input was peripheral blood. These receptors all stem from a man aged 45-65 years who had recovered from COVID-19.

The CDR3 reads CASSSALDRGLYEQYF. CDR3 nucleotides: TGTGCCAGCAGCTCAGCCTTGGACAGGGGGCTTTACGAGCAGTACTTC. This chain uses TRBV7-9 with TRBJ2-7, with 11 bases matching TRBD1. The CDR3 has 16 residues. Trimming at V came to 4 bases and at J to 4 bases, leaving 9 bases not matched to a gene. The germline V gene has CDR1 SEHNR and CDR2 FQNEAQ (reference sequence).

This clone appeared once. The chain is built from TRBV15 and TRBJ1-4, with unresolved D. The V end was cut by 0 bases, the J end by 8 bases, with 10 bases between. Germline CDR1 and CDR2: LNHNV and YYDKDF (reference sequence). CDR3 length equals 14 residues. The CDR3 sequence: CATSRDPGLEKLFF. The CDR3 coding sequence is TGTGCCACCAGCAGAGACCCGGGTTTAGAAAAACTGTTTTTT.

This clone was detected only a few times. The same CDR3 can be traced to other DNA sequences in this sample. The chain is built from TRBV28 and TRBJ1-1, with D unclear. Germline CDR1 reads MDHEN; CDR2 reads SYDVKM. The CDR3 covers 12 residues. V lost 2 bases to trimming and J lost 4 bases, with 5 bases between them. The CDR3 protein is CASSLRSTEAFF. In nucleotides, the CDR3 is TGTGCCAGCAGTTTACGTTCCACTGAAGCTTTCTTT.

In regard to this clone: This specimen includes other DNA sequences encoding the same CDR3. The chain carries TRBV7-3 and TRBJ2-5, with a tentative D call TRBD1 (6 bases). The CDR3 is 13 amino acids. Deletions cut 5 bases from V and 2 bases from J, with 9 bases between. Germline CDR1 and CDR2: SGHTA and FQGTGA. The DNA for the CDR3 is TGTGCCAGCAGCCCAGGACAGCAAGAGACCCAGTACTTC. Translating gives CASSPGQQETQYF. Together with reference TRBV7-3 and TRBJ2-5, the CDR3 gives the full variable domain: GAGVSQTPSNKVTEKGKYVELRCDPISGHTALYWYRQSLGQGPEFLIYFQGTGAADDSGLPNDRFFAVRPEGSVSTLKIQRTERGDSAVYLCASSPGQQETQYFGPGTRLLVL.

This chain joins TRBV28 and TRBJ2-1; TRBD1 matches at 10 bases. The CDR3 runs to 14 residues. V shed 6 bases, J shed 8 bases, and the junction held 7 bases outside the gene matches. The V gene's germline CDR1 is MDHEN and CDR2 SYDVKM. The CDR3 DNA reads TGTGCCAGCAGCACCGGGACAGGGGTCGATGAGCAGTTCTTC. Translating it yields CASSTGTGVDEQFF.

The rearrangement links TRBV7-2 to TRBJ1-6; 10 nucleotides match TRBD1. Trimming removed 4 bases from V and 9 bases from J; junction bases left unmatched: 6. From germline, CDR1 is SGHTA and CDR2 FQGNSA. This CDR3 contains 15 residues. The CDR3: CASSSSGTGVSPLHF. CDR3 nucleotides: TGTGCCAGCAGCTCATCCGGGACAGGGGTTTCACCCCTCCACTTT.

In its sample, this clone was seen a few times. The J gene is TRBJ1-5, the V gene TRBV7-9; D is uncertain. V was cut by 3 bases and J by 7 bases, with 16 bases left in between. Per the germline V gene, CDR1 is SEHNR and CDR2 is FQNEAQ (reference sequence). The CDR3 length is 15 residues. The CDR3 reads CASSLGPGTGQPQHF. CDR3 DNA: TGTGCCAGCAGCTTGGGTCCCGGTACCGGGCAGCCCCAGCATTTT. Full variable domain (rest looked up from reference TRBV7-9 and TRBJ1-5): DTGVSQNPRHKITKRGQNVTFRCDPISEHNRLYWYRQTLGQGPEFLTYFQNEAQLEKSRLLSDRFSAERPKGSFSTLEIQRTEQGDSAMYLCASSLGPGTGQPQHFGDGTRLSIL.

This clone was detected a few times. The rearrangement joins TRBV28 to TRBJ1-1; TRBD1 agrees at 7 bases. This CDR3 contains 15 residues. The germline gives CDR1 MDHEN, CDR2 SYDVKM. V shed 6 bases and J 2 bases; nucleotides not matched to a gene: 9. CDR3 protein: CASRISGGVNTEAFF. The CDR3 bases are TGTGCCAGCAGGATATCAGGGGGTGTAAACACTGAAGCTTTCTTT.

The V and J genes are TRBV6-1 and TRBJ2-1, with a tentative D call TRBD2 (6 bases). CDR1 is MNHNS and CDR2 is SASEGT in the germline V gene. The CDR3 contains 15 residues. V gave up 3 bases and J gave up 4 bases, with 13 bases separating them. The chain's CDR3 is CASSDYQRAYNEQFF. In DNA form, the CDR3 reads TGTGCCAGCAGTGATTACCAGCGGGCATACAATGAGCAGTTCTTC.

The V call is TRBV4-1, the J call TRBJ2-7, with 9 positions matching TRBD1. The V and J ends lost 4 bases and 1 base, in that order; junction bases with no gene match: 2. The germline gives CDR1 MGHRA, CDR2 YSYEKL. The CDR3 has 14 amino acids. DNA for the CDR3: TGCGCCAGCAGCCCGGGGACAGGGTCCTACGAGCAGTACTTC. Translating gives CASSPGTGSYEQYF.

V gene TRBV2 combines with J gene TRBJ2-7, with D possibly matching TRBD2 (7 bases). The CDR3 contains 18 residues. From germline, CDR1 is SNHLY and CDR2 FYNNEI. The V end was cut by 5 bases, the J end by 0 bases, with 23 bases between. The CDR3 protein is CASSSGQFHGTTSYEQYF. The CDR3 nucleotides are TGTGCCAGCAGTTCTGGACAGTTCCACGGGACTACCTCCTACGAGCAGTACTTC.

The chain links TRBV4-3 to TRBJ1-2, with a weak D call TRBD1 (6 bases). V was cut by 3 bases and J by 2 bases, with 13 bases left in between. The CDR3 is 15 amino acids. Germline CDR1 and CDR2: LGHNA and YSLEER. In DNA, the CDR3 is TGCGCCAGCAGCCACACAAGCACAGGGAACTATGGCTACACCTTC. This codes for CASSHTSTGNYGYTF.

This rearrangement joins TRBV7-2 to TRBJ1-2; TRBD1 matches 7 bases. Germline V gene sequence: CDR1 SGHTA, CDR2 FQGNSA. The junction had 13 bases not matched to a gene; V was cut back by 4 bases and J by 5 bases. There are 16 residues in the CDR3. In nucleotides, the CDR3 is TGTGCCAGCAGCTCTGAGGCGGGACAGCATATATATGGCTACACCTTC. Amino acids: CASSSEAGQHIYGYTF.